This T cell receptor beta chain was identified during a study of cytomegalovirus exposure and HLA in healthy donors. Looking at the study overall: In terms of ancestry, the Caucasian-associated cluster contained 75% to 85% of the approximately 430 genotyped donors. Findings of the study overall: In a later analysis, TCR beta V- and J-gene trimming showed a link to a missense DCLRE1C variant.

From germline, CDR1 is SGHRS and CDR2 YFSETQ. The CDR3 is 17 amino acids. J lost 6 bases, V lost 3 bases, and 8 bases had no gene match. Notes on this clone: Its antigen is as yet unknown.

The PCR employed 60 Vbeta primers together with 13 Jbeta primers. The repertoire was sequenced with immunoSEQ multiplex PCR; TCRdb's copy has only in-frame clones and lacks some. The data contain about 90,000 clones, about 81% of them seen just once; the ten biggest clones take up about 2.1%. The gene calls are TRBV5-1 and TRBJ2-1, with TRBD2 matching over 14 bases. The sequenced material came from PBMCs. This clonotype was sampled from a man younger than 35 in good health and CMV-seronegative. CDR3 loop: CASSYGGLAGARNEQFF. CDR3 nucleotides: TGCGCCAGCAGCTATGGGGGACTAGCGGGAGCCCGCAATGAGCAGTTCTTC.